The 18 T cell receptor beta chains in this list originate from one sample, sequenced in a study of T cells in Graves' hyperthyroidism and ophthalmopathy. TCR beta CDR3 sequences were amplified from RNA transcripts. The HTBI primer set drove a first-round RT-PCR of the TCR CDR3. TCRdb analysed the multiplex PCR reads with MiXCR anew, one entry per CDR3 protein. The table shows around 300,000 distinct CDR3 sequences, with roughly an eighth occurring only once. Sequenced sample: blood. The source of these receptors is a woman in her forties with Graves' ophthalmopathy.

This clonotype was counted at least ten times. V usage is TRBV15 and J usage is TRBJ2-7, with a tentative D call TRBD1 (5 bases). V gave up 5 bases and J gave up 2 bases, with 10 bases separating them. CDR1 is LNHNV and CDR2 is YYDKDF in the germline V gene (reference sequence). The CDR3 is 13 amino acids. In DNA, the CDR3 is TGTGCCACCAGCGTGGGCAGGGCCTACGAGCAGTACTTC. It codes for CATSVGRAYEQYF.

This clonotype has more than one count but fewer than ten. V and J are TRBV20-1 and TRBJ2-3; 8 bases align to TRBD2. In germline, CDR1 is DFQATT, CDR2 SNEGSKA (reference sequence). CDR3 length: 17 amino acids. Trimming took 3 bases from V and 1 from J; bases not matched to a gene: 12. The CDR3 nucleotides are TGCAGTGCTAGTTTCCCTAGCGGGTGGGCGGGCACAGATACGCAGTATTTT. Encoded protein: CSASFPSGWAGTDTQYF.

V and J are TRBV18 and TRBJ2-5; a possible D gene is TRBD2 (5 bases). CDR3 size: 13 residues. Per the germline V gene, CDR1 is KGHSH and CDR2 is LQKENI. V was pared by 10 bases and J by 5 bases, with 17 bases between. For the CDR3, the DNA is TGTGCCACCGTGAGGGTCCGAGGGGAGACCCAGTACTTC. Its translation: CATVRVRGETQYF.

This clonotype was observed at least ten times. The chain recombines TRBV15 with TRBJ2-3; TRBD1 might be the D (7 bases). The V gene lost 2 bases and the J gene lost 5 bases, with 14 bases spanning the gap. The CDR3 is 15 amino acids. CDR1 LNHNV and CDR2 YYDKDF come from the germline V gene (reference sequence). This chain's CDR3 is CATSRRGPEGDTQYF. CDR3 bases: TGTGCCACCAGCAGAAGGGGGCCGGAGGGAGATACGCAGTATTTT.

This clonotype was detected many times. This chain joins TRBV12-3 or TRBV12-4 and TRBJ1-2, with a possible D match to TRBD1 (5 bases). This CDR3 has 14 amino acids. Trimming removed 3 bases at V and 8 bases at J, with 16 bases between. The CDR3 sequence is CASSFFGGVSGYTF. The CDR3 coding sequence is TGTGCCAGCAGTTTCTTCGGGGGGGTTTCGGGCTACACCTTC.

About this clonotype itself: A read error may be the cause here, since a much bigger clone is one base away. This rearrangement joins TRBV2 to TRBJ1-2; D unresolved. CDR1 and CDR2 from the germline V gene are SNHLY and FYNNEI. The CDR3 is 12 amino acids. CDR3 bases: TGTGCCAGCAGTGTCACAGCTGGTGGCTGCACCTTC. This codes for CASSVTAGGCTF.

The chain is built from TRBV10-1 and TRBJ1-5, with D maybe TRBD1 (6 bases). V lost 6 bases, J lost 4 bases, and 19 bases lay in between. CDR1 and CDR2 from the germline V gene are WNHNN and SYGVQD (reference sequence). This CDR3 spans 16 amino acids. Written as DNA, the CDR3 is TGCGCCAGCAGGCCCCAGGGGCGGCTAGGAAATCAGCCCCAGCATTTT. Protein: CASRPQGRLGNQPQHF.

This clonotype was counted a single time. It may be a read error: a sequence one base away is much more abundant. V is TRBV29-1 and J is TRBJ2-7; 8 bases agree with TRBD2. CDR1 and CDR2 from the germline V gene are SQVTM and ANQGSEA. The junction had 9 bases not matched to a gene; V was cut back by 4 bases and J by 7 bases. There are 13 residues in the CDR3. The CDR3 reads CSVVAGFTDEQYF. The CDR3 coding sequence is TGCAGCGTTGTAGCGGGGTTTACGGATGAGCAGTACTTC.

This clonotype appeared many times. CDR3 amino acids: CASSMGVQGAWQPQHF. DNA of the CDR3: TGTGCCAGTAGTATGGGCGTCCAGGGGGCATGGCAGCCCCAGCATTTT. The J gene is TRBJ1-5, the V gene TRBV19; 8 nucleotides align to TRBD1. The CDR3 is made up of 16 amino acids. Trimming removed 3 bases from V and 7 bases from J; junction bases left unmatched: 11. Germline-derived CDR1 and CDR2 are LNHDA and SQIVND (reference sequence).

The table lists this clonotype with a few counts. The chain links TRBV5-1 to TRBJ2-3, with 9 nucleotides matching TRBD2. Trimming removed 0 bases from V and 2 bases from J; junction bases left unmatched: 4. Per germline, CDR1 SGHRS and CDR2 YFSETQ. The CDR3 covers 16 residues. In DNA form, the CDR3 reads TGCGCCAGCAGCTTGGATGGCGGGGGGGCCACAGATACGCAGTATTTT. Translation gives CASSLDGGGATDTQYF.

This clonotype was recorded many times. V gene TRBV20-1 combines with J gene TRBJ2-7, with 8 positions matching TRBD2. With 6 bases clipped from V and 0 bases from J, the junction kept 7 bases outside the gene matches. CDR1 and CDR2 (germline): DFQATT, SNEGSKA (reference sequence). This CDR3 comprises 14 residues. The CDR3 DNA follows: TGCAGTGCCCCAGGGCGGGGGGCCTCCTACGAGCAGTACTTC. Its protein product is CSAPGRGASYEQYF.

This clonotype was picked up a small number of times. This could be a read error, since a much larger clone is one nucleotide away. The chain joins TRBV5-6 to TRBJ2-7; 7 bases agree with TRBD1. The CDR3 covers 14 residues. J lost 3 bases, V lost 2 bases, and 5 bases had no gene match. The V gene's germline CDR1 is SGHDT and CDR2 YYEEEE. The CDR3 bases are TGTGCCAGCAGCTTCCCGGGACAGAGCTACGAGCAGTACTTC. Translated, it gives CASSFPGQSYEQYF.

This clonotype showed up many times. The gene calls are TRBV28 and TRBJ2-7; no clear D gene. The CDR3 covers 14 residues. Trimming took off 7 bases at V and 0 bases at J, with 13 bases between the two ends. Germline V gives CDR1 MDHEN, CDR2 SYDVKM. The CDR3 loop reads CASNPGQSSYEQYF. The DNA of the CDR3 is TGTGCCAGCAACCCGGGCCAGAGCTCCTACGAGCAGTACTTC.

The sample holds many counts of this clonotype. J is TRBJ2-1 and V is TRBV11-2; the D is unclear. V was pared by 0 bases and J by 4 bases, with 7 bases between. The CDR3 has 14 residues. CDR1 SGHAT and CDR2 FQNNGV come from the germline V gene. The CDR3 reads CASSLEVDYNEQFF. The CDR3 DNA sequence: TGTGCCAGCAGCTTAGAGGTGGATTACAATGAGCAGTTCTTC.

The rearrangement joins TRBV20-1 to TRBJ1-5; TRBD1 matches 10 bases. The junction had 9 bases not matched to a gene; V was cut back by 6 bases and J by 7 bases. CDR1 and CDR2 (germline): DFQATT, SNEGSKA (reference sequence). This CDR3 has 14 amino acids. DNA of the CDR3: TGCAGTGCAGTGGTAGGGACAGGGGAACAGCCCCAGCATTTT. Its translation: CSAVVGTGEQPQHF.

This clonotype appeared many times. The CDR3 region is CASNPRHRASLREQYF. The CDR3, as DNA: TGTGCCAGCAACCCTCGACATCGGGCTAGTTTGAGGGAGCAGTACTTC. The chain has TRBV28 and TRBJ2-7, with D hard to call. Per germline, CDR1 MDHEN and CDR2 SYDVKM. V was shortened by 7 bases and J by 7 bases, with 26 bases between the two germline ends. This CDR3 is 16 amino acids long.

This clonotype came up many times. J is TRBJ2-1 and V is TRBV6-1; TRBD1 matches at 10 bases. The CDR3 has 18 amino acids. Germline V gene sequence: CDR1 MNHNS, CDR2 SASEGT. J gave up 4 bases and V 6 bases, and 15 bases lay outside the gene matches. DNA of the CDR3: TGTGCCAGCAGCCCCGTTTTTCCGGGGACAGGGGTTTACAATGAGCAGTTCTTC. Translation gives CASSPVFPGTGVYNEQFF.

This clonotype occurred a few times. The chain is built from TRBV3-1 and TRBJ2-7; possible D gene TRBD2, 5 bases. The CDR3 is made up of 15 amino acids. V lost 4 bases and J 3 bases, leaving 16 bases between the germline ends. Per germline, CDR1 LGHDT and CDR2 YNNKEL (reference sequence). The CDR3 loop is CASSPRGYTDYEQYF. CDR3 in DNA: TGTGCCAGCAGCCCCCGCGGGTATACGGACTACGAGCAGTACTTC.